This T cell receptor (beta chain) was captured by sequencing in a study of CD8 T cells in Susac syndrome. With 6 bases clipped from V and 2 bases from J, the junction kept 18 bases outside the gene matches. The CDR3 runs 20 residues. Reverse transcription of 0.5 to 1 ug RNA was performed with random hexamers. A single record per CDR3 protein comes from TCRdb applying MiXCR to the immunoSEQ multiplex PCR reads. This sample has roughly 200,000 distinct CDR3 sequences, with 90% to 95% found just once. Each Susac syndrome patient had definite or probable disease by recently defined criteria. V gene TRBV12-3 or TRBV12-4 combines with J gene TRBJ2-2, with TRBD2 identical over 10 bases. The source is a human donor with Susac syndrome. Sequencing was carried out using CD4+ T cells from PBMCs. CDR3 in amino acids: CASRTRLRGLAGDNTGELFF. In nucleotides, the CDR3 is TGTGCCAGCAGAACTCGCTTGAGGGGCCTAGCGGGAGATAACACCGGGGAGCTGTTTTTT.